The T cell receptor (beta chain) described here comes from a study of T cell changes during pregnancy in multiple sclerosis. The CDR3 contains 12 residues. Germline V gives CDR1 MGHRA, CDR2 YSYEKL. Trimming removed 0 bases at V and 8 bases at J, with 7 bases between. TCRdb's table, derived via immunoSEQ multiplex PCR, lists solely in-frame clones and lacks some. Altogether approximately 100,000 clones are present, 91% being singletons, with the ten largest covering around 3.5%. This clonotype originated in a female donor with multiple sclerosis, enrolled in a pregnancy study. This sequence joins TRBV4-1 and TRBJ1-2; possibly TRBD1 for D (5 bases). The material sequenced was peripheral blood, taken after pregnancy. CDR3 loop: CASSQDGGGYTF. CDR3 in DNA: TGCGCCAGCAGCCAAGACGGGGGAGGCTACACCTTC.